The clone carrying this T cell receptor (beta chain) was observed a handful of times. Its antigen is as yet unknown. This sample is drawn from a study of T cells after yellow fever vaccination. CDR3 length equals 15 residues. Germline CDR1 is DFQATT and CDR2 is SNEGSKA (reference sequence). J gave up 2 bases and V 3 bases, and 4 bases lay outside the gene matches. MiXCR was run by TCRdb on the 5' RACE reads, yielding one entry per CDR3 protein. The sample includes a few hundred thousand distinct CDR3 sequences, approximately 5.7% seen only once; the top ten take around 16%. General study results and limits: Only a small proportion of the clonotypes turned up in both the CD4 and the CD8 compartments, likely arising from convergent recombination.

This specimen consisted of PBMCs, obtained 5 days after the yellow fever booster vaccination. This chain uses TRBV20-1 with TRBJ2-3; 11 bases map to TRBD2. The origin of this receptor is a man aged 30-40 years who received the YFV17D yellow fever vaccine. The CDR3 DNA follows: TGCAGTGCTAGGCCGGGACTAGCGGACACAGATACGCAGTATTTT. This translates into CSARPGLADTDTQYF.